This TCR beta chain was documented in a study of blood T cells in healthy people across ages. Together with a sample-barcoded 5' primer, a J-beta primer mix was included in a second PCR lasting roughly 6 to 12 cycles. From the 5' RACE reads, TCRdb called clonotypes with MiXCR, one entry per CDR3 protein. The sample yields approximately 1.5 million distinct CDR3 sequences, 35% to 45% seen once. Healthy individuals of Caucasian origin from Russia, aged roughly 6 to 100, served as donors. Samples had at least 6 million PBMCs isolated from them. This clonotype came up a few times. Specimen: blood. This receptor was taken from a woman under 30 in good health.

For the CDR3, the DNA is TGTGCCAGCAGTGCGGGACTAGCGGGAGTTGAGCAGTTCTTC. It translates to CASSAGLAGVEQFF. This sequence joins TRBV27 and TRBJ2-1; TRBD2 aligns across 14 bases. The CDR3 runs to 14 residues. V lost 5 bases to trimming and J lost 9 bases; unmatched junction nucleotides: 3. Germline lookup yields CDR1 MNHEY and CDR2 SMNVEV (reference sequence).